Described below is a single TCR beta chain sequence and its context. With V trimmed by 4 bases and J by 7 bases, 2 bases remained unmatched. The CDR3 runs to 15 residues. Germline-derived CDR1 and CDR2 are LGHDT and YNNKEL (reference sequence). These data come from a study of blood T cell repertoires in COVID-19. On the study more broadly: Acute-phase and convalescent COVID-19 samples originated in the United States, Italy and Spain. T cells, B-cell-depleted T cells, or PBMCs supplied cDNA or gDNA.

Authors' analysis steps: Nucleated cell counts were estimated from reference gene primer amplification. Method: immunoSEQ multiplex PCR; TCRdb's copy keeps in-frame clones and lacks some. V, J and clone size derive from that table, while D and trimming were established from the DNA sequence. The sample lists 70,000 to 90,000 clones; around 72% were seen once. The sample was peripheral blood. The chain couples TRBV3-1 (or the pseudogene TRBV3-2) to TRBJ2-1, with 15 bases matching TRBD2. The origin of this receptor is a human donor with acute or convalescent COVID-19. The donor label of this sample is uncertain. CDR3 loop: CASSLGLAGGNEQFF. For the CDR3, the DNA is TGTGCCAGCAGCCTCGGACTAGCGGGGGGGAATGAGCAGTTCTTC.